Listed below are T cell receptor beta chains from one sample, sequenced in a study of T cell repertoires in cytomegalovirus infection. TCRdb fed the reads into MiXCR, producing one record per CDR3 protein. The sample has about 830,000 distinct CDR3 sequences, approximately 30% seen once. For these receptors, no antigen is known. The starting material was cultured CD8+ T cells from PBMCs, obtained from culture after CMV antigen stimulation. The receptor source for this set is a human donor in good health (CMV status not recorded). Some clones in this sample may be carry-over from other donors' samples. Each CDR3 is given without its conserved first and last residue.

j_gene: TRBJ1-2
v_gene: TRBV20-1
CDR3aa: SAAIPRQAYGYT

j_gene: TRBJ2-2
v_gene: TRBV12-5
CDR3aa: ASGFVLAGTGELF

j_gene: TRBJ1-2
v_gene: TRBV14
CDR3aa: ASSHKGTYGYT

j_gene: TRBJ1-4
v_gene: TRBV29-1
CDR3aa: SAQGGGGKLF

j_gene: TRBJ1-2
v_gene: TRBV27
CDR3aa: ASSLSHTHYGYT

j_gene: TRBJ2-1
v_gene: TRBV19
CDR3aa: ASGPPGPNEQF

j_gene: TRBJ2-5
v_gene: TRBV25-1
CDR3aa: ASSDRGDETQY

j_gene: TRBJ2-5
v_gene: TRBV7-9
CDR3aa: ASSSRSKPGQGETQY

j_gene: TRBJ2-1
v_gene: TRBV27
CDR3aa: ASCQAGVYNEQF

j_gene: TRBJ1-2
v_gene: TRBV7-2
CDR3aa: ASSPRHPIT

j_gene: TRBJ2-2
v_gene: TRBV7-9
CDR3aa: ASSPLKAAGELF